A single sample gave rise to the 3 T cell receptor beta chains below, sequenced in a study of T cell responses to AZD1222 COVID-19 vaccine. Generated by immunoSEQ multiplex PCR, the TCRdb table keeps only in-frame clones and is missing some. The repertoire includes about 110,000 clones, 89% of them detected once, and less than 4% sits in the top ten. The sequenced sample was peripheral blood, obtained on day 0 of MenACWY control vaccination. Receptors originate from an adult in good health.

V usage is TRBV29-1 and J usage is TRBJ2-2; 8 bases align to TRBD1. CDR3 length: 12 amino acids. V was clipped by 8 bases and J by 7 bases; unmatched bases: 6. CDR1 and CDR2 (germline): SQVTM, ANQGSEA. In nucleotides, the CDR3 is TGCAGCATGACAGGGGCAATCGGGGAGCTGTTTTTT. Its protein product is CSMTGAIGELFF.

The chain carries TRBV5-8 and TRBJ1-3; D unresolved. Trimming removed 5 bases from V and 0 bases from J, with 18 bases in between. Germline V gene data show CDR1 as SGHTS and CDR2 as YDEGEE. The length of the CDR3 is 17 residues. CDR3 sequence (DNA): TGTGCCAGCAGTCCCTATGCCACCCCGCTCTCTGGAAACACCATATATTTT. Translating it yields CASSPYATPLSGNTIYF.

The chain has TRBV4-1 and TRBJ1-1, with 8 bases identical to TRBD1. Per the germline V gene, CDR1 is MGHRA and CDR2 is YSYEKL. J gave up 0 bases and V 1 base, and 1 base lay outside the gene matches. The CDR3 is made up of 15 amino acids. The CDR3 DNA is TGCGCCAGCAGCCAAGGACAGGGGCTGAACACTGAAGCTTTCTTT. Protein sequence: CASSQGQGLNTEAFF.